These 23 T cell receptor beta chains were sequenced from one sample in a study of identical twins. TCRdb called the 5' RACE reads again in MiXCR, with one record for every CDR3 protein. Here the sample spans about 450,000 distinct CDR3 sequences, less than 20% being singletons. Material: naive T cells sorted from blood. Every receptor here comes from a man aged 50 or older in good health.

This clonotype was observed a handful of times. V usage is TRBV6-1 and J usage is TRBJ2-1, with 8 nucleotides matching TRBD2. The ends lost 5 bases at V and 1 base at J; junction bases unmatched: 4. The CDR3 spans 15 residues. The germline V gene has CDR1 MNHNS and CDR2 SASEGT. The CDR3 bases are TGTGCCAGCAGTCGCACGGGAGGGTCCTACAATGAGCAGTTCTTC. Translating gives CASSRTGGSYNEQFF.

This clonotype has a count of ten or more. The chain combines TRBV10-3 with TRBJ2-2, with D maybe TRBD1 (5 bases). CDR1 and CDR2 (germline): ENHRY, SYGVKD. This CDR3 is built from 14 residues. V was shortened by 7 bases and J by 1 base, with 10 bases between the two germline ends. The CDR3 region has the DNA TGTGCCATCACTGGACACCTGAACACCGGGGAGCTGTTTTTT. Amino acid sequence: CAITGHLNTGELFF.

The chain recombines TRBV20-1 with TRBJ2-2, with 8 bases that match TRBD2. CDR1 and CDR2 (germline): DFQATT, SNEGSKA (reference sequence). The length of the CDR3 is 15 residues. The ends lost 6 bases at V and 4 bases at J; junction bases unmatched: 10. The CDR3 loop reads CSASLREGRTGELFF. The CDR3 nucleotides are TGCAGTGCCTCTTTACGGGAGGGCCGCACCGGGGAGCTGTTTTTT.

Ten or more counts support this clonotype. One end of the junction does not line up with germline, which may come from a read error. The chain couples TRBV7-2 to TRBJ2-1; 15 bases match TRBD2. The CDR3 sequence is 15 residues long. CDR1 and CDR2 from the germline V gene are SGHTA and FQGNSA. This CDR3 is CASSLGLAGGNEQFF. The CDR3 DNA reads as TGCGCCAGCAGCTTGGGACTAGCGGGAGGCAATGAGCAGTTCTTC.

This clonotype was recorded many times. The CDR3 region is CSASETSGVTDTQYF. CDR3 nucleotides: TGCAGTGCTAGCGAGACTAGCGGGGTCACAGATACGCAGTATTTT. This rearrangement joins TRBV20-1 to TRBJ2-3; 11 positions match TRBD2. CDR1 and CDR2 from the germline V gene are DFQATT and SNEGSKA (reference sequence). CDR3 size: 15 residues. V dropped 3 bases and J dropped 2; count of bases not matched to a gene: 4.

V gene TRBV4-1 combines with J gene TRBJ1-6; D uncertain. Germline assignment: CDR1 MGHRA and CDR2 YSYEKL. V was pared by 0 bases and J by 12 bases, with 9 bases between. The CDR3 contains 13 residues. This CDR3 reads CASSQEGLEPLHF. CDR3 coding DNA: TGCGCCAGCAGCCAAGAAGGACTCGAACCCCTCCACTTT.

This clonotype was detected many times. V and J are TRBV28 and TRBJ2-5, with D uncertain. V was shortened by 6 bases and J by 1 base, with 18 bases between the two germline ends. Germline values: CDR1 MDHEN, CDR2 SYDVKM. The CDR3 totals 16 residues. The CDR3 coding sequence is TGTGCCAGCAGCGTTTGGATTGGACCCCTCCAAGAGACCCAGTACTTC. Translation gives CASSVWIGPLQETQYF.

The V gene is TRBV7-2, the J gene TRBJ2-7; 9 bases align to TRBD1. Trimming at V came to 0 bases and at J to 5 bases, leaving 8 bases not matched to a gene. CDR3 length: 16 residues. Germline values: CDR1 SGHTA, CDR2 FQGNSA. For the CDR3, the DNA is TGTGCCAGCAGCTTAGCTCCGGGACAGGGTCGAGACGAGCAGTACTTC. This encodes CASSLAPGQGRDEQYF.

This clonotype was observed many times. The V call is TRBV12-3 or TRBV12-4, the J call TRBJ2-7; D gene uncertain. The ends were cut back, 3 bases at V and 0 bases at J, with 6 bases in the middle. This CDR3 comprises 13 residues. The CDR3 DNA is TGTGCCAGCAGTTTGAGTTACTCCTACGAGCAGTACTTC. Protein sequence: CASSLSYSYEQYF.

This clonotype was observed a few times. The chain combines TRBV20-1 with TRBJ2-1; 13 nucleotides match TRBD2. CDR1 is DFQATT and CDR2 is SNEGSKA in the germline V gene (reference sequence). The CDR3 runs to 16 residues. Losses at the gene ends were 4 bases for V and 0 bases for J; bases not matched to a gene: 3. This CDR3 is CSATGTSGDSYNEQFF. In DNA form, the CDR3 reads TGCAGTGCTACCGGGACTAGCGGGGACTCCTACAATGAGCAGTTCTTC.

In DNA form, the CDR3 reads TGTGCCAGCAGCTTAGGTGCAGGGGCCTGGGAGCAGTACTTC. Its protein is CASSLGAGAWEQYF. The chain couples TRBV7-2 to TRBJ2-7, with D perhaps TRBD1 (6 bases). The V gene lost 1 base and the J gene lost 7 bases, with 14 bases spanning the gap. This CDR3 region has 14 residues. Germline loops: CDR1 SGHTA, CDR2 FQGNSA.

The sample holds a few counts of this clonotype. The V call is TRBV5-1, the J call TRBJ2-7; D might be TRBD1 (6 bases). Germline lookup yields CDR1 SGHRS and CDR2 YFSETQ. The CDR3 consists of 14 residues. With 1 base removed from V and 5 bases from J, the gap between germline ends came to 13 bases. Written as DNA, the CDR3 is TGCGCCAGCAGCTTGTGGGCAGGGGACCACGAGCAGTACTTC. Protein product: CASSLWAGDHEQYF.

V and J are TRBV5-1 and TRBJ2-1; D may match TRBD1 or TRBD2 (5 bases each). Germline CDR1 is SGHRS and CDR2 is YFSETQ. The CDR3 has 15 residues. V lost 2 bases and J 6 bases, leaving 15 bases between the germline ends. In DNA form, the CDR3 reads TGCGCCAGCAGCTTCGGGGCTCCTTCTGTCAATGAGCAGTTCTTC. Its protein product is CASSFGAPSVNEQFF. The complete variable domain, with remaining parts taken from reference TRBV5-1 and TRBJ2-1, reads KAGVTQTPRYLIKTRGQQVTLSCSPISGHRSVSWYQQTPGQGLQFLFEYFSETQRNKGNFPGRFSGRQFSNSRSEMNVSTLELGDSALYLCASSFGAPSVNEQFFGPGTRLTVL.

A note on this clonotype: It may be a read error: a sequence one base away is much more abundant. The V and J genes are TRBV29-1 and TRBJ1-2; D remains ambiguous. V shed 5 bases and J shed 2 bases, with 9 bases lying between them. This CDR3 contains 12 residues. In germline, CDR1 is SQVTM, CDR2 ANQGSEA. CDR3 in amino acids: CSVISQNYGYTF. The CDR3 nucleotides read TGCAGCGTTATATCTCAGAACTATGGCTACACCTTC.

This clonotype occurred many times. The chain uses TRBV20-1 and TRBJ2-1, with 7 positions matching TRBD2. Germline-derived CDR1 and CDR2 are DFQATT and SNEGSKA (reference sequence). V gave up 0 bases and J gave up 4 bases; unmatched junction bases: 6. The CDR3 spans 15 residues. CDR3 residues: CSARDAASGYNEQFF. The CDR3, as DNA: TGCAGTGCTAGAGATGCGGCTAGCGGTTACAATGAGCAGTTCTTC.

The chain couples TRBV5-4 to TRBJ2-7, with D tentatively TRBD2 (6 bases). V was pared by 5 bases and J by 1 base, with 13 bases between. Germline CDR1 reads SGHNT; CDR2 reads YYREEE (reference sequence). The CDR3 has 14 residues. The CDR3 is CASRPGLQSYEQYF. In nucleotides, the CDR3 is TGTGCCAGCAGACCGGGACTGCAGTCCTACGAGCAGTACTTC.

This clonotype was seen at least ten times. The J gene is TRBJ1-5, the V gene TRBV10-3, with D unclear. V was trimmed by 4 bases and J by 1 base, leaving 5 bases between them. In germline, CDR1 is ENHRY, CDR2 SYGVKD. This CDR3 is built from 13 residues. CDR3 bases: TGTGCCATCAGTGGCGACAGCAATCAGCCCCAGCATTTT. Protein product: CAISGDSNQPQHF.

This chain links TRBV11-3 with TRBJ2-1; 13 bases are shared with TRBD2. The V gene's germline CDR1 is SGHNT and CDR2 YENEEA. The CDR3 extends over 21 amino acids. The V and J ends lost 4 bases and 3 bases, in that order; junction bases with no gene match: 18. CDR3 nucleotide sequence: TGTGCCAGCAGCTCCGACCTCGTGGGACTAGCGGGGAACAGATTCTACAATGAGCAGTTCTTC. Encoded protein: CASSSDLVGLAGNRFYNEQFF.

This clonotype was recorded at least ten times. The chain couples TRBV5-5 to TRBJ1-2, with 9 bases lining up with TRBD1. This CDR3 comprises 15 residues. From germline, CDR1 is SGHKS and CDR2 YYEKEE (reference sequence). V trimming: 1 base; J trimming: 8 bases; junction bases outside the gene matches: 9. The CDR3 spells CASSLNLGQGRGYTF. CDR3 bases: TGTGCCAGCAGCTTGAACTTAGGACAGGGGCGAGGCTACACCTTC. Filled out from reference TRBV5-5 and TRBJ1-2, the complete variable domain reads DAGVTQSPTHLIKTRGQQVTLRCSPISGHKSVSWYQQVLGQGPQFIFQYYEKEERGRGNFPDRFSARQFPNYSSELNVNALLLGDSALYLCASSLNLGQGRGYTFGSGTRLTVV.

This clonotype was seen repeatedly, ten times or more. The CDR3 here is CASCRRQANTEAFF. In DNA, the CDR3 is TGTGCCAGTTGCCGACGACAGGCGAACACTGAAGCTTTCTTT. The chain links TRBV11-2 to TRBJ1-1, with a tentative D call TRBD1 (6 bases). Per the germline V gene, CDR1 is SGHAT and CDR2 is FQNNGV. Trimming pared 9 bases from V and 1 base from J, leaving 15 bases between. This CDR3 spans 14 amino acids. Variable domain in full (rest from reference TRBV11-2 and TRBJ1-1): EAGVAQSPRYKIIEKRQSVAFWCNPISGHATLYWYQQILGQGPKLLIQFQNNGVVDDSQLPKDRFSAERLKGVDSTLKIQPAKLEDSAVYLCASCRRQANTEAFFGQGTRLTVV.

CDR3 nucleotides: TGTGCCAGCAGTTACCGGACAGGGGGAACGAAAAACATTCAGTACTTC. It translates to CASSYRTGGTKNIQYF. The chain has TRBV6-2 or TRBV6-3 and TRBJ2-4; 10 bases align to TRBD1. The germline CDR1 and CDR2 sequences are MNHEY and SVGEGT. The junction had 5 bases not matched to a gene; V was cut back by 2 bases and J by 4 bases. The CDR3 has 16 amino acids.

This clonotype was observed many times. The rearrangement uses TRBV9 and TRBJ2-1, with TRBD2 identical over 15 bases. The CDR3 is 19 amino acids. The V gene end was trimmed by 4 bases and the J gene end by 4 bases; junction bases not matched to a gene: 12. The V gene's germline CDR1 is SGDLS and CDR2 YYNGEE. CDR3 protein: CASSPRTSGGAGPYNEQFF. The DNA of the CDR3 is TGTGCCAGCAGCCCTCGGACTAGCGGGGGGGCCGGTCCATACAATGAGCAGTTCTTC.

J is TRBJ2-7 and V is TRBV7-6; 7 bases line up with TRBD1. This CDR3 comprises 13 residues. Germline CDR1 SGHVS, CDR2 FNYEAQ. With 5 bases clipped from V and 7 bases from J, the junction kept 8 bases outside the gene matches. CDR3 loop: CASSIRQGREQYF. In DNA form, the CDR3 reads TGTGCCAGCAGCATAAGACAGGGACGGGAGCAGTACTTC.